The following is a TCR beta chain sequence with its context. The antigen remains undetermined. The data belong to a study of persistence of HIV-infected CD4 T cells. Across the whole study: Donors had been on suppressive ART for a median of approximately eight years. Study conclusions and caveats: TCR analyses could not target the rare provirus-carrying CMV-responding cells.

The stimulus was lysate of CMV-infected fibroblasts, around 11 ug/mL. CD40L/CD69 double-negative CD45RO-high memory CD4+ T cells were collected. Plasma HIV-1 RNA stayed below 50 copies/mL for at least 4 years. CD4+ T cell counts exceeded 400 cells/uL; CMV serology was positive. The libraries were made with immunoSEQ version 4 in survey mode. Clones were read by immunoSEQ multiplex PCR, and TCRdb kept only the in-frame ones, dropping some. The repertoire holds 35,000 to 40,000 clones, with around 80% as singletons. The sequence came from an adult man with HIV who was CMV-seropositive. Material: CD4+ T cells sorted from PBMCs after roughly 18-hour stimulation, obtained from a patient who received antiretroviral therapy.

The CDR3 sequence is CASSLINRGNEQYF. CDR3 sequence (DNA): TGTGCCAGCAGCTTAATCAACAGGGGGAACGAGCAGTACTTC. This chain uses TRBV7-2 with TRBJ2-7; 8 bases agree with TRBD1. Germline V CDR1 and CDR2: SGHTA, FQGNSA. After removal of 2 bases from V and 5 bases from J, the junction contained 5 bases not matched to a gene. This CDR3 contains 14 residues. The complete variable domain, with remaining parts taken from reference TRBV7-2 and TRBJ2-7, reads GAGVSQSPSNKVTEKGKDVELRCDPISGHTALYWYRQSLGQGLEFLIYFQGNSAPDKSGLPSDRFSAERTGGSVSTLTIQRTQQEDSAVYLCASSLINRGNEQYFGPGTRLTVT.